The 12 T cell receptor beta chains reported below all come from one sample, sequenced in a study of shared clonotypes between healthy human individuals. Assay: immunoSEQ multiplex PCR; the TCRdb copy retains only in-frame clones and omits some. The sample shows 2,500,000 or so clones, about nine tenths of them seen only once. The sequenced sample consisted of naive CD4+ T cells from PBMCs. The subset here: CD45RA+ positively selected. Receptor source: a young man in good health. Some clones in this sample may be carry-over from other donors' samples.

The gene calls are TRBV2 and TRBJ2-2; 14 nucleotides align to TRBD2. CDR1 and CDR2 from the germline V gene are SNHLY and FYNNEI. The CDR3 covers 14 residues. The ends lost 7 bases at V and 7 bases at J; junction bases unmatched: 2. The CDR3 DNA reads as TGTGCCAGCATGGGACTAGCGGGAGTCGGGGAGCTGTTTTTT. Protein product: CASMGLAGVGELFF.

This clone was detected once. The chain is built from TRBV7-7 and TRBJ2-7; weak D call: TRBD2 (6 bases). Germline lookup yields CDR1 SSHAT and CDR2 FNYEAQ (reference sequence). The CDR3 extends over 13 amino acids. V was pared by 5 bases and J by 5 bases, with 13 bases between. The CDR3: CASSMGTGDEQYF. CDR3 coding DNA: TGTGCCAGCAGCATGGGGACGGGGGACGAGCAGTACTTC.

With regard to this clone: This sample includes further DNA sequences coding for the same CDR3. J is TRBJ2-2 and V is TRBV27; possibly TRBD2 for D (5 bases). V was pared by 2 bases and J by 3 bases, with 10 bases between. CDR3 length equals 15 residues. The germline V gene has CDR1 MNHEY and CDR2 SMNVEV (reference sequence). The CDR3 reads CASSLRGRDTGELFF. The CDR3 DNA is TGTGCCAGCAGTTTACGCGGGCGGGACACCGGGGAGCTGTTTTTT.

This clone was observed a handful of times. This chain joins TRBV5-1 and TRBJ1-1; maybe TRBD1 (6 bases). CDR1 is SGHRS, CDR2 YFSETQ, per germline. The V end lost 2 bases, the J end lost 4 bases, and 9 bases lay between the germline ends. The CDR3 has 13 amino acids. Here the CDR3 DNA reads TGCGCCAGCAGCTTATCAGGGGTCACTGAAGCTTTCTTT. Translating it yields CASSLSGVTEAFF.

The rearrangement uses TRBV10-2 and TRBJ1-4; TRBD1 agrees at 9 bases. Germline CDR1 WSHSY, CDR2 SAAADI. V shed 2 bases and J 7 bases; nucleotides not matched to a gene: 5. The CDR3 spans 15 residues. The CDR3 here is CASSEKDRGSEKLFF. Written as DNA, the CDR3 is TGCGCCAGCAGTGAGAAGGACAGGGGAAGTGAAAAACTGTTTTTT.

The chain links TRBV18 to TRBJ1-1, with a weak D call TRBD1 (6 bases). This CDR3 is 20 amino acids long. Trimming stripped 3 bases from V and 0 bases from J, with 26 bases between. Germline V CDR1 and CDR2: KGHSH, LQKENI. The CDR3 region is CASSPRLAGPGEGLNTEAFF. The CDR3 bases are TGTGCCAGCTCACCTCGTCTAGCCGGCCCAGGGGAGGGTTTGAACACTGAAGCTTTCTTT. The full variable domain, completed using reference TRBV18 and TRBJ1-1, is NAGVMQNPRHLVRRRGQEARLRCSPMKGHSHVYWYRQLPEEGLKFMVYLQKENIIDESGMPKERFSAEFPKEGPSILRIQQVVRGDSAAYFCASSPRLAGPGEGLNTEAFFGQGTRLTVV.

This clone occurred once. The V call is TRBV11-1, the J call TRBJ2-1, with TRBD2 matching 10 bases. Trimming at V came to 2 bases and at J to 6 bases, leaving 7 bases not matched to a gene. Germline V gene lookup returns CDR1 SGHAT and CDR2 FQDESV (reference sequence). This CDR3 comprises 16 residues. CDR3 sequence reads: CASSLMLGLAVNEQFF. The DNA for the CDR3 is TGTGCCAGCAGCTTAATGCTCGGACTAGCGGTCAATGAGCAGTTCTTC.

This clone appeared a single time. The genes are TRBV6-5 and TRBJ2-7; TRBD2 matches 8 bases. Per germline, CDR1 MNHEY and CDR2 SVGAGI. Trimming cost V 6 bases and J 2 bases; bases outside gene matches: 6. The CDR3 extends over 14 amino acids. The CDR3 protein is CASRPGLGPYEQYF. CDR3 DNA: TGTGCCAGCAGACCGGGACTAGGGCCCTACGAGCAGTACTTC.

This clone showed up just once. The chain is built from TRBV28 and TRBJ2-7; D is uncertain. V shed 7 bases and J shed 0 bases, with 13 bases lying between them. The germline V gene has CDR1 MDHEN and CDR2 SYDVKM. The CDR3 loop spans 14 amino acids. The CDR3 loop is CASTKPRSSYEQYF. In nucleotides, the CDR3 is TGTGCCAGCACTAAACCAAGAAGCTCCTACGAGCAGTACTTC.

The chain links TRBV11-3 to TRBJ2-2; 9 nucleotides agree with TRBD1. This CDR3 is 18 amino acids long. The junction had 9 bases not matched to a gene; V was cut back by 2 bases and J by 2 bases. In germline, CDR1 is SGHNT, CDR2 YENEEA. The CDR3 nucleotides are TGTGCCAGCAGCTTAAATCTCCTGGGACAGGGAAACACCGGGGAGCTGTTTTTT. This translates into CASSLNLLGQGNTGELFF. The variable domain in full, with the rest retrieved from reference TRBV11-3 and TRBJ2-2, is EAGVVQSPRYKIIEKKQPVAFWCNPISGHNTLYWYLQNLGQGPELLIRYENEEAVDDSQLPKDRFSAERLKGVDSTLKIQPAELGDSAVYLCASSLNLLGQGNTGELFFGEGSRLTVL.

This chain links TRBV6-6 with TRBJ2-7; 7 nucleotides line up with TRBD2. In germline, CDR1 is MNHNY, CDR2 SVGAGI (reference sequence). This CDR3 contains 16 residues. V trimming: 6 bases; J trimming: 0 bases; junction bases outside the gene matches: 11. The CDR3: CASSLEVGGSSYEQYF. CDR3 in DNA: TGTGCCAGCAGCCTAGAGGTCGGGGGGAGCTCCTACGAGCAGTACTTC.

The chain couples TRBV2 to TRBJ1-5; D is uncertain. The germline V gene has CDR1 SNHLY and CDR2 FYNNEI. V was cut by 7 bases and J by 0 bases, with 13 bases left in between. The CDR3 is 15 amino acids. This chain's CDR3 is CASNPSGRSNQPQHF. CDR3 nucleotides: TGTGCCAGCAATCCTTCCGGGCGTAGCAATCAGCCCCAGCATTTT.